This T cell receptor (beta chain) was found in a study of blood T cell repertoires in COVID-19. Across the whole study: Donors in the United States, Italy and Spain gave samples during acute or convalescent COVID-19. T cells, B-cell-depleted T cells, or PBMCs provided the cDNA or gDNA that served as material.

Original handling: Reference gene primer amplification yielded estimated nucleated cell counts. Assay: immunoSEQ multiplex PCR; the TCRdb copy retains only in-frame clones and omits some. The DNA was the basis for D and trimming; V, J and clone size are from that table. This repertoire shows 80,000 to 95,000 clones, around 83% found once; its top ten account for 20% to 25%. This CDR3 contains 16 residues. The germline V gene has CDR1 MGHRA and CDR2 YSYEKL. Germline trimming cut 0 bases from V and 5 bases from J; bases unmatched to any gene: 5. The chain has TRBV4-1 and TRBJ2-1, with TRBD2 matching over 9 bases. The source material was peripheral blood. The TCR originated in a woman older than 75 in a cohort sampled during active or convalescent COVID-19. The CDR3 sequence: CASSQDGSGRDNEQFF. As DNA, the CDR3 is TGCGCCAGCAGCCAAGATGGTAGCGGGAGAGACAATGAGCAGTTCTTC.